The 22 T cell receptor beta chains given below trace back to one sample, sequenced in a study of spatial heterogeneity in lung cancer. Time point of the sample: sample taken at primary tumor resection. The study sequenced unsorted whole RNA from tumor, nontumor lung or frozen PBMC. From the 5' RACE reads, TCRdb called clonotypes with MiXCR, one entry per CDR3 protein. The sample includes 9,500 to 15,000 distinct CDR3 sequences, 6.2% of them seen just once. This specimen consisted of normal lung tissue next to the tumor, obtained at surgery. The receptor set was obtained from a male donor with early-stage non-small cell lung cancer.

A few counts support this clonotype. The J gene is TRBJ2-5, the V gene TRBV12-3 or TRBV12-4; 8 positions agree with TRBD1. The CDR3 covers 15 residues. Germline trimming cut 5 bases from V and 2 bases from J; bases unmatched to any gene: 7. The CDR3 reads CASSLSGTGQETQYF. The CDR3 nucleotides are TGTGCCAGCAGTCTCTCCGGGACAGGTCAAGAGACCCAGTACTTC.

In its sample, this clonotype was seen many times. CDR3 coding DNA: TGTGCCAGCAGTTTTGAGGGGGCGCGGGGCTACACCTTC. It specifies CASSFEGARGYTF. The J gene is TRBJ1-2, the V gene TRBV27, with 7 bases matching TRBD1. The CDR3 has 13 amino acids. CDR1 is MNHEY, CDR2 SMNVEV, per germline (reference sequence). Trimming took 3 bases from V and 8 from J; bases not matched to a gene: 6.

The V call is TRBV3-1, the J call TRBJ1-1, with no clear D. Germline loops: CDR1 LGHDT, CDR2 YNNKEL (reference sequence). Trimming removed 2 bases from V and 8 bases from J, with 9 bases in between. This CDR3 contains 12 residues. DNA of the CDR3: TGTGCCAGCAGCCAAAGAGGCTTAGAAGCTTTCTTT. Amino acids: CASSQRGLEAFF.

The chain carries TRBV27 and TRBJ2-1, with 9 nucleotides matching TRBD1. The CDR3 is made up of 15 amino acids. Trimming at V came to 3 bases and at J to 9 bases, leaving 9 bases not matched to a gene. Germline CDR1 MNHEY, CDR2 SMNVEV (reference sequence). In DNA form, the CDR3 reads TGTGCCAGCAGTTTTGGACAGGGGCGAGGGATTGAGCAGTTCTTC. Its translation: CASSFGQGRGIEQFF.

This clonotype appeared a few times. The J gene is TRBJ2-2, the V gene TRBV12-3 or TRBV12-4; 7 bases line up with TRBD2. V shed 5 bases and J 0 bases; nucleotides not matched to a gene: 3. This CDR3 region has 15 residues. CDR3 protein: CASSNSGSNTGELFF. The CDR3, as DNA: TGTGCCAGCAGTAATAGCGGGTCGAACACCGGGGAGCTGTTTTTT.

This clonotype was observed many times. The chain has TRBV10-3 and TRBJ1-4, with TRBD1 as a possible D gene (6 bases). The CDR3 has 16 amino acids. CDR1 and CDR2 (germline): ENHRY, SYGVKD. Trimming removed 0 bases at V and 4 bases at J, with 12 bases between. Here the CDR3 reads CAISESITGFNEKLFF. The CDR3, as DNA: TGTGCCATCAGTGAGTCGATTACAGGGTTTAATGAAAAACTGTTTTTT.

This clonotype was detected many times. This chain connects TRBV20-1 to TRBJ2-7, with 8 bases matching TRBD2. This CDR3 region has 13 residues. The germline CDR1 and CDR2 sequences are DFQATT and SNEGSKA (reference sequence). The V and J ends lost 6 bases and 7 bases, in that order; junction bases with no gene match: 11. The CDR3 loop reads CSAEGREDREQYF. CDR3 bases: TGCAGTGCGGAGGGGCGGGAGGATAGGGAGCAGTACTTC.

In its sample, this clonotype was seen many times. The chain has TRBV9 and TRBJ1-2; the D gene is possibly TRBD1 (6 bases). Germline CDR1 is SGDLS and CDR2 is YYNGEE. The CDR3 is 16 amino acids. The V and J ends lost 2 bases and 0 bases respectively, with 14 bases between them. The CDR3 DNA reads as TGTGCCAGCAGCGTTTTTGACAGGCTCTCTAACTATGGCTACACCTTC. Translation: CASSVFDRLSNYGYTF.

This clonotype was picked up a small number of times. The J gene is TRBJ2-5, the V gene TRBV28; TRBD1 is a possible D gene (6 bases). CDR1 and CDR2 from the germline V gene are MDHEN and SYDVKM. The CDR3 covers 15 residues. V lost 3 bases and J lost 4, with 15 bases in between. CDR3 protein: CASSFDFTGSETQYF. The CDR3 DNA follows: TGTGCCAGCAGTTTCGATTTTACAGGGTCAGAGACCCAGTACTTC.

This clonotype was counted ten times or more. The chain carries TRBV6-6 and TRBJ1-2; a weak D match, TRBD1 (6 bases). Germline V lookup: CDR1 MNHNY, CDR2 SVGAGI (reference sequence). V was shortened by 2 bases and J by 7 bases, with 14 bases between the two germline ends. This CDR3 region has 14 residues. DNA for the CDR3: TGTGCCAGCAGTTACGACGGGGGCCGTGGTGGCTACACCTTC. This gives the protein CASSYDGGRGGYTF.

This clonotype was seen at least ten times. V gene TRBV6-5 combines with J gene TRBJ2-7, with 9 bases fitting TRBD1. The V segment lost 6 bases and the J segment 0 bases; nucleotides outside the gene matches: 9. The germline CDR1 and CDR2 sequences are MNHEY and SVGAGI. The CDR3 has 16 amino acids. CDR3 in amino acids: CASSAYGQGYSYEQYF. The CDR3 nucleotides are TGTGCCAGCAGCGCCTACGGACAGGGGTACTCCTACGAGCAGTACTTC.

This clonotype has ten or more counts. The chain carries TRBV5-1 and TRBJ2-5, with 8 bases aligning to TRBD1. J lost 1 base, V lost 1 base, and 6 bases had no gene match. The CDR3 consists of 16 residues. CDR1 is SGHRS, CDR2 YFSETQ, per germline. CDR3 DNA sequence: TGCGCCAGCAGCTTGTTTCAGACAGGGGCCCAAGAGACCCAGTACTTC. Encoded protein: CASSLFQTGAQETQYF.

In its sample, this clonotype ranks as medium-sized (0.01 to 0.1%). This rearrangement joins TRBV12-3 or TRBV12-4 to TRBJ2-7; unclear D gene. V was clipped by 2 bases and J by 3 bases, with 14 bases between them. The CDR3 totals 15 residues. The CDR3 spells CASSLLPGSGYEQYF. CDR3 in DNA: TGTGCCAGCAGTTTATTACCGGGCTCGGGCTACGAGCAGTACTTC.

V is TRBV28 and J is TRBJ1-1; no firm D call. This CDR3 spans 11 amino acids. The germline CDR1 and CDR2 sequences are MDHEN and SYDVKM. The V and J ends lost 10 bases and 4 bases respectively, with 10 bases between them. CDR3 protein: CATQVGTEAFF. Here the CDR3 DNA reads TGTGCCACCCAAGTGGGCACTGAAGCTTTCTTT.

As to this clonotype: One base away lies a much larger clone, so this may be a sequencing read error. This chain joins TRBV7-2 and TRBJ2-5; 7 bases match TRBD1. CDR3 size: 18 residues. Germline CDR1 SGHTA, CDR2 FQGNSA. The CDR3: CASSSLRGVGGGQESQYF. Written as DNA, the CDR3 is TGTGCCAGCAGCTCCCTACGAGGGGTAGGGGGCGGTCAAGAGTCCCAGTACTTC.

This clonotype has just a few counts. The chain recombines TRBV9 with TRBJ2-1; TRBD1 or TRBD2 may be the D gene (5 bases each). This CDR3 has 15 residues. Trimming left V 3 bases short and J 9 bases short, with 19 bases between. Germline CDR1 reads SGDLS; CDR2 reads YYNGEE. CDR3 nucleotides: TGTGCCAGCAGCGCCGGGACCACCTCTTTTGGTGAGCAGTTCTTC. Translation: CASSAGTTSFGEQFF.

This clonotype was seen at least ten times. This sequence joins TRBV5-4 and TRBJ1-1; perhaps TRBD1 as D (6 bases). This CDR3 has 16 residues. Trimming took off 0 bases at V and 3 bases at J, with 15 bases between the two ends. Germline-derived CDR1 and CDR2 are SGHNT and YYREEE (reference sequence). Here the CDR3 DNA reads TGTGCCAGCAGCTTGGGTTCCAGGGGAGGGTACACTGAAGCTTTCTTT. Amino acid sequence: CASSLGSRGGYTEAFF.

This clonotype is deemed medium-sized. The chain couples TRBV20-1 to TRBJ2-7, with D unclear. CDR1 is DFQATT, CDR2 SNEGSKA, per germline (reference sequence). V lost 5 bases and J 3 bases, leaving 17 bases between the germline ends. The CDR3 contains 14 residues. The CDR3 loop reads CSAGVAGRDYEQYF. The DNA for the CDR3 is TGCAGTGCTGGGGTGGCAGGAAGGGACTACGAGCAGTACTTC.

The V and J genes are TRBV2 and TRBJ2-7, with 7 bases fitting TRBD1. This CDR3 spans 16 amino acids. The germline CDR1 and CDR2 sequences are SNHLY and FYNNEI. V was pared by 3 bases and J by 5 bases, with 13 bases of the junction left unmatched. The CDR3 coding sequence is TGTGCCAGCAGTGAGGTACAGGGGATTGGGGCCCACGAGCAGTACTTC. Protein product: CASSEVQGIGAHEQYF.

This clonotype was seen ten or more times. The CDR3 nucleotides read TGTGCCAGCAGCTTACAATTATCGCTGGGGGATACGCAGTATTTT. Amino acids: CASSLQLSLGDTQYF. This rearrangement joins TRBV11-2 to TRBJ2-3; D not resolved. V dropped 2 bases and J dropped 6 bases, with 15 bases sitting between them. The CDR3 has 15 amino acids. The germline V gene has CDR1 SGHAT and CDR2 FQNNGV. Based on the CDR3 plus reference TRBV11-2 and TRBJ2-3, the full variable domain is EAGVAQSPRYKIIEKRQSVAFWCNPISGHATLYWYQQILGQGPKLLIQFQNNGVVDDSQLPKDRFSAERLKGVDSTLKIQPAKLEDSAVYLCASSLQLSLGDTQYFGPGTRLTVL.

This clonotype was picked up many times. The rearrangement links TRBV7-8 to TRBJ2-3; D gene unclear. Per the germline V gene, CDR1 is SGHVS and CDR2 is FQNEAQ. Deletions cut 2 bases from V and 2 bases from J, with 11 bases between. This CDR3 region has 15 residues. Here the CDR3 reads CASSLMSRPTDTQYF. The CDR3 DNA follows: TGTGCCAGCAGCTTAATGAGCAGGCCCACAGATACGCAGTATTTT.

V and J are TRBV7-9 and TRBJ2-2; maybe TRBD1 (7 bases). The V end was cut by 5 bases, the J end by 4 bases, with 17 bases between. The CDR3 runs to 16 residues. CDR1 and CDR2 (germline): SEHNR, FQNEAQ (reference sequence). The CDR3 bases are TGTGCCAGCAGCCTCGGGGGACAGAGGGTCACCGGGGAGCTGTTTTTT. This codes for CASSLGGQRVTGELFF.